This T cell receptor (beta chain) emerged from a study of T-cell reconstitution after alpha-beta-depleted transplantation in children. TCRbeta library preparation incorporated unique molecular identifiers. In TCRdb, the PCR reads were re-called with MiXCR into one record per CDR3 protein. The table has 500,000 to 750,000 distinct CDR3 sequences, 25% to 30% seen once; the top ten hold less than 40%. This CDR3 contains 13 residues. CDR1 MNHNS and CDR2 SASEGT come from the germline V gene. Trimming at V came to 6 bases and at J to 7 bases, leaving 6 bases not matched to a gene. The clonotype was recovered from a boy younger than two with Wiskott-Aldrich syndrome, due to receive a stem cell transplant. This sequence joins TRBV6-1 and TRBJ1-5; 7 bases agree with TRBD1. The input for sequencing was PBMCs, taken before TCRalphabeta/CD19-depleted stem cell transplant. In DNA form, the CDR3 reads TGTGCCAGCAGCCTCTCGGACAGGCAGCCCCAGCATTTT. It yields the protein CASSLSDRQPQHF.